The 19 T cell receptor beta chains presented below share a single source sample, sequenced in a study of cytotoxic CD8 clonotypes in ibrutinib-treated CLL (dated by TCRdb to about 2021). Library creation used the immunoSEQ multiplex PCR assay. Held by TCRdb, this immuneACCESS table contains in-frame sequences only and omits some clones. Under half of the omission traces to an unresolved V gene where checked; the cause of the rest is unknown. The sample yields fewer than 100,000 clones; around 83% were counted once. 5.4% of the sample comes from the top ten. The specimen comprised PBMCs, sampled before ibrutinib treatment. These receptors were taken from a human donor with chronic lymphocytic leukemia.

The rearrangement joins TRBV19 to TRBJ1-5, with D possibly matching TRBD1 (5 bases). The CDR3 covers 17 residues. Germline V lookup: CDR1 LNHDA, CDR2 SQIVND (reference sequence). The V end was cut by 3 bases, the J end by 5 bases, with 20 bases between. CDR3 sequence reads: CASSMSFEAGWDQPQHF. The CDR3 DNA reads as TGTGCCAGTAGTATGAGTTTCGAGGCAGGGTGGGATCAGCCCCAGCATTTT.

The V call is TRBV6-5, the J call TRBJ2-7, with D uncertain. Germline loops: CDR1 MNHEY, CDR2 SVGAGI. The CDR3 runs 14 residues. Deletions cut 2 bases from V and 1 base from J, with 9 bases between. In DNA, the CDR3 is TGTGCCAGCAGTTACCTGGGTCCATCCTACGAGCAGTACTTC. This translates into CASSYLGPSYEQYF.

This clone is classed as large. The chain joins TRBV18 to TRBJ2-2, with 8 bases matching TRBD2. The CDR3 has 14 residues. J lost 6 bases, V lost 3 bases, and 3 bases had no gene match. Germline V lookup: CDR1 KGHSH, CDR2 LQKENI. This chain's CDR3 is CASSPGGRSGELFF. Here the CDR3 DNA reads TGTGCCAGCTCACCTGGCGGGAGGTCCGGGGAGCTGTTTTTT.

The genes are TRBV4-3 and TRBJ1-1; D perhaps matches TRBD1 (6 bases). Germline loops: CDR1 LGHNA, CDR2 YSLEER. Trimming removed 4 bases at V and 1 base at J, with 13 bases between. The CDR3 runs 15 residues. CDR3 DNA: TGCGCCAGCAGCCCCCAACTCAGGGGGAACACTGAAGCTTTCTTT. It specifies CASSPQLRGNTEAFF.

Details on this clone: Other DNA sequences in this sample translate to the same CDR3. This chain joins TRBV4-1 and TRBJ2-1; no reliable D call. The CDR3 sequence is 14 residues long. The germline V gene encodes CDR1 MGHRA and CDR2 YSYEKL. The V end was cut by 1 base, the J end by 0 bases, with 4 bases between. The CDR3 DNA sequence: TGCGCCAGCAGCCAAGGGAGCTCCTACAATGAGCAGTTCTTC. It encodes CASSQGSSYNEQFF.

The chain carries TRBV11-3 and TRBJ2-3; D assignment may be TRBD1 or TRBD2 (6 bases each). The CDR3 is 14 amino acids. Trimming took 5 bases from V and 0 from J, leaving 9 bases between them. Germline V gene lookup returns CDR1 SGHNT and CDR2 YENEEA. CDR3 DNA sequence: TGTGCCAGCAGCAGGGGGACTAGCACAGATACGCAGTATTTT. Encoded protein: CASSRGTSTDTQYF.

V is TRBV6-5 and J is TRBJ2-7, with a weak D call TRBD1 (6 bases). The germline V gene has CDR1 MNHEY and CDR2 SVGAGI. CDR3 length: 15 residues. V dropped 5 bases and J dropped 2 bases, with 16 bases sitting between them. The CDR3 DNA reads as TGTGCCAGCAGTCCAACCTGGACAGCCGCCTACGAGCAGTACTTC. This translates into CASSPTWTAAYEQYF.

The CDR3 loop reads CASGNRDTHNYGYTF. CDR3 sequence (DNA): TGCGCCAGCGGTAACCGGGACACTCACAACTATGGCTACACCTTC. V is TRBV10-2 and J is TRBJ1-2, with TRBD1 as a possible D gene (6 bases). This CDR3 is built from 15 residues. The V and J ends lost 8 bases and 2 bases respectively, with 18 bases between them. Germline loops: CDR1 WSHSY, CDR2 SAAADI.

V usage is TRBV25-1 and J usage is TRBJ2-1; D possibly corresponds to TRBD2 (5 bases). The CDR3 sequence is 13 residues long. V was clipped by 6 bases and J by 4 bases, with 10 bases between them. Germline CDR1 MGHDK, CDR2 SYGVNS. DNA for the CDR3: TGTGCCAGCAGGCGGACTTCATACAATGAGCAGTTCTTC. Translated, it gives CASRRTSYNEQFF.

This clone was observed a single time. V and J are TRBV5-6 and TRBJ2-5; 11 nucleotides align to TRBD1. Trimming cost V 3 bases and J 5 bases; bases outside gene matches: 0. In germline, CDR1 is SGHDT, CDR2 YYEEEE. This CDR3 comprises 13 residues. In DNA, the CDR3 is TGTGCCAGCAGCTGGGACAGGGGGGAGACCCAGTACTTC. It encodes CASSWDRGETQYF. The full variable domain, in which reference TRBV5-6 and TRBJ2-5 provide the parts outside the CDR3, is DAGVTQSPTHLIKTRGQQVTLRCSPKSGHDTVSWYQQALGQGPQFIFQYYEEEERQRGNFPDRFSGHQFPNYSSELNVNALLLGDSALYLCASSWDRGETQYFGPGTRLLVL.

V gene TRBV11-2 combines with J gene TRBJ2-7; a weak D match, TRBD1 (5 bases). This CDR3 is built from 18 residues. Germline V gene sequence: CDR1 SGHAT, CDR2 FQNNGV. The V and J ends lost 3 bases and 0 bases respectively, with 21 bases between them. The CDR3 reads CASSFRHRRVTSSYEQYF. CDR3 sequence (DNA): TGTGCCAGCAGCTTCCGCCACCGCAGGGTCACAAGCTCCTACGAGCAGTACTTC.

The chain recombines TRBV19 with TRBJ1-3; D remains ambiguous. Deletions cut 3 bases from V and 2 bases from J, with 8 bases between. There are 14 residues in the CDR3. Germline CDR1 is LNHDA and CDR2 is SQIVND (reference sequence). The CDR3 protein is CASSIQDTGNTIYF. CDR3 nucleotide sequence: TGTGCCAGTAGTATCCAAGACACTGGAAACACCATATATTTT. Supplemented by reference TRBV19 and TRBJ1-3, the full variable domain reads DGGITQSPKYLFRKEGQNVTLSCEQNLNHDAMYWYRQDPGQGLRLIYYSQIVNDFQKGDIAEGYSVSREKKESFPLTVTSAQKNPTAFYLCASSIQDTGNTIYFGEGSWLTVV.

A few counts support this clone. The chain carries TRBV21-1 and TRBJ2-7; the table's D call, TRBD1, has no DNA check behind it. TRBV21-1 has pseudogene status. The CDR3 loop spans 14 amino acids. CDR3 loop: CASSKEDRAYEQYF. The CDR3 DNA follows: TGTGCCAGCAGCAAAGAGGACAGAGCCTACGAGCAGTACTTC.

This chain's CDR3 is CASSLGRVGFKETQYF. DNA of the CDR3: TGTGCCAGCAGCTTAGGCAGGGTGGGGTTCAAAGAGACCCAGTACTTC. V is TRBV11-2 and J is TRBJ2-5, with a weak D call TRBD1 (5 bases). The germline CDR1 and CDR2 sequences are SGHAT and FQNNGV. Trimming took 1 base from V and 3 from J, leaving 15 bases between them. This CDR3 comprises 16 residues.

As concerns this clone: At one end the junction does not follow the germline gene, possibly because of a read error. The V gene is TRBV29-1, the J gene TRBJ2-7, with 8 bases aligning to TRBD2. Germline-derived CDR1 and CDR2 are SQVTM and ANQGSEA. The CDR3 sequence is 13 residues long. The CDR3 nucleotides read TGCACCGTTAGCGGGGAGAGCGAATACGAGCAGTACTTC. Translation: CTVSGESEYEQYF.

The J gene is TRBJ2-7, the V gene TRBV10-3; D possibly corresponds to TRBD1 (5 bases). Trimming cost V 0 bases and J 7 bases, with 19 bases left between them. The CDR3 covers 16 residues. Germline CDR1 ENHRY, CDR2 SYGVKD. CDR3 residues: CAISESGPPLEGEQYF. CDR3 nucleotide sequence: TGTGCCATCAGTGAGTCGGGGCCACCCCTCGAAGGAGAGCAGTACTTC.

V gene TRBV5-1 combines with J gene TRBJ2-7; TRBD1 is a possible D gene (6 bases). Trimming removed 5 bases at V and 5 bases at J, with 17 bases between. This CDR3 is built from 14 residues. From germline, CDR1 is SGHRS and CDR2 YFSETQ. DNA of the CDR3: TGCGCCAGCAGGTCCCGAGTACAGGGCCACGAGCAGTACTTC. Amino acid sequence: CASRSRVQGHEQYF.

The rearrangement joins TRBV6-1 to TRBJ2-2; 8 positions match TRBD1. Germline-derived CDR1 and CDR2 are MNHNS and SASEGT. This CDR3 has 15 amino acids. V lost 7 bases, J lost 6 bases, and 10 bases stayed unmatched. The CDR3 DNA reads as TGTGCCAGCACCTTCCCGGACAGGGCCTCCGGGGAGCTGTTTTTT. Residues: CASTFPDRASGELFF.

This clone was picked up one time. In nucleotides, the CDR3 is TGTGCCAGCTCACCCTCCAGGGGGATGAAAAACATTCAGTACTTC. It codes for CASSPSRGMKNIQYF. The gene calls are TRBV18 and TRBJ2-4; 7 bases map to TRBD1. Per germline, CDR1 KGHSH and CDR2 LQKENI. After removal of 3 bases from V and 4 bases from J, the junction contained 6 bases not matched to a gene. The CDR3 length is 15 residues. The full variable domain, rest sourced from reference TRBV18 and TRBJ2-4, is NAGVMQNPRHLVRRRGQEARLRCSPMKGHSHVYWYRQLPEEGLKFMVYLQKENIIDESGMPKERFSAEFPKEGPSILRIQQVVRGDSAAYFCASSPSRGMKNIQYFGAGTRLSVL.